The next 31 T cell receptor beta chains were all read from a single sample in a study of human T cells and chemical hapten exposure (dated by TCRdb to about 2021). The time point label, as the study defines it: pre-sensitization, week 0. The intended sense of this specimen's treatment or condition label: therapeutic diphenylcyclopropenone sensitization with weekly scalp DPC. The method behind the library was RACE. Sequencing used a NextSeq 500. The public sequencing data were trimmed at Q25 with fastp and processed into clonotypes with MiXCR by TCRdb, which kept only in-frame beta chains. Here each entry gathers all rows of one CDR3 protein and keeps the most common genes and DNA. The sample includes approximately 80,000 distinct CDR3 sequences, with 12% to 15% observed a single time. The ten largest clones capture 3.5% to 6% of the sample. Here the sequenced sample was whole blood, taken in connection with sensitization to the hapten diphenylcyclopropenone (DPC). These TCRs come from a woman in her fifties or sixties with alopecia areata. Some clones in this sample may be carry-over from other donors' samples.

The chain carries TRBV7-9 and TRBJ1-1; no firm D call. CDR1 SEHNR and CDR2 FQNEAQ come from the germline V gene (reference sequence). The CDR3 runs 15 residues. The V end lost 6 bases, the J end lost 0 bases, and 14 bases lay between the germline ends. The CDR3 sequence is CASSPTGRMNTEAFF. CDR3 DNA sequence: TGTGCCAGCAGTCCCACCGGGCGAATGAACACTGAAGCTTTCTTT. The full variable domain, in which reference TRBV7-9 and TRBJ1-1 provide the parts outside the CDR3, is DTGVSQNPRHKITKRGQNVTFRCDPISEHNRLYWYRQTLGQGPEFLTYFQNEAQLEKSRLLSDRFSAERPKGSFSTLEIQRTEQGDSAMYLCASSPTGRMNTEAFFGQGTRLTVV.

This clonotype was counted between two and nine times. The genes are TRBV7-2 and TRBJ1-4; D gene unclear. CDR1 and CDR2 (germline): SGHTA, FQGNSA. The CDR3 runs to 13 residues. The germline V and J ends were trimmed by 6 bases and 8 bases, with 13 bases remaining between them. The CDR3 bases are TGTGCCAGCAGGAAACCCCCTCTGGAAAAACTGTTTTTT. Protein sequence: CASRKPPLEKLFF.

This clonotype showed up just a few times. The J gene is TRBJ1-5, the V gene TRBV20-1, with D possibly TRBD1 on 5 matching bases. Trimming pared 5 bases from V and 1 base from J, leaving 15 bases between. Germline V gene data show CDR1 as DFQATT and CDR2 as SNEGSKA (reference sequence). The CDR3 extends over 15 amino acids. The CDR3 bases are TGCAGTGCTCCTGCGGGGGTTTCGAGCAATCAGCCCCAGCATTTT. It is translated as CSAPAGVSSNQPQHF.

The chain employs TRBV6-2 or TRBV6-3 and TRBJ2-1, with 10 bases aligning to TRBD1. Germline CDR1 is MNHEY and CDR2 is SVGEGT. J was trimmed by 3 bases and V by 0 bases; bases with no gene match: 5. The CDR3 sequence is 17 residues long. DNA of the CDR3: TGTGCCAGCAGTTACTCGATGACAGGGGGCGACTACAATGAGCAGTTCTTC. It is translated as CASSYSMTGGDYNEQFF.

This clonotype was found many times. CDR3 region: CSVKPTGGHEQFF. The CDR3 DNA reads TGCAGCGTTAAACCCACAGGGGGCCATGAGCAGTTCTTC. V and J are TRBV29-1 and TRBJ2-1, with TRBD1 identical over 9 bases. The CDR3 runs 13 residues. Germline trimming cut 5 bases from V and 8 bases from J; bases unmatched to any gene: 7. CDR1 and CDR2 (germline): SQVTM, ANQGSEA.

This clonotype showed up just a few times. This chain uses TRBV30 with TRBJ2-2; 8 nucleotides align to TRBD1. The ends lost 3 bases at V and 4 bases at J; junction bases unmatched: 10. The CDR3 spans 16 residues. CDR1 is GTSNPN and CDR2 is SVGIG in the germline V gene (reference sequence). The DNA of the CDR3 is TGTGCCTGGAGGGACAGGGACCTACCGGGCACCGGGGAGCTGTTTTTT. As protein: CAWRDRDLPGTGELFF.

This clonotype showed up just a few times. The chain uses TRBV12-3 or TRBV12-4 and TRBJ1-2; 9 nucleotides agree with TRBD1. V was clipped by 6 bases and J by 5 bases; unmatched bases: 7. This CDR3 is 14 amino acids long. The CDR3 bases are TGTGCCAGCAGGCCCGGGACAGGGATTTATGGCTACACCTTC. This codes for CASRPGTGIYGYTF.

The chain couples TRBV3-1 to TRBJ1-1; the D gene is possibly TRBD1 (5 bases). V was cut by 2 bases and J by 6 bases, with 10 bases left in between. The CDR3 has 13 amino acids. The germline V gene has CDR1 LGHDT and CDR2 YNNKEL (reference sequence). The CDR3 reads CASSQSGGAEAFF. As DNA, the CDR3 is TGTGCCAGCAGCCAATCTGGGGGGGCTGAAGCTTTCTTT.

The rearrangement links TRBV6-2 or TRBV6-3 to TRBJ1-1; no clear D. Trimming removed 0 bases at V and 7 bases at J, with 6 bases between. The CDR3 totals 12 residues. Germline CDR1 MNHEY, CDR2 SVGEGT. CDR3 bases: TGTGCCAGCAGTTACTCGCGGCTTGAAGCTTTCTTT. This sequence encodes CASSYSRLEAFF.

The J gene is TRBJ2-1, the V gene TRBV24-1, with 7 nucleotides matching TRBD2. Germline lookup yields CDR1 KGHDR and CDR2 SFDVKD. V shed 2 bases and J 0 bases; nucleotides not matched to a gene: 3. This CDR3 has 16 amino acids. The DNA for the CDR3 is TGTGCCACCAGTGATTCCAGCGGGGTCTCCTACAATGAGCAGTTCTTC. As protein: CATSDSSGVSYNEQFF.

This sequence joins TRBV7-9 and TRBJ1-2, with D possibly matching TRBD1 (5 bases). The germline CDR1 and CDR2 sequences are SEHNR and FQNEAQ (reference sequence). The CDR3 has 15 amino acids. Trimming took off 2 bases at V and 0 bases at J, with 10 bases between the two ends. CDR3 DNA sequence: TGTGCCAGCAGCTTACAGGGCAGTACTAACTATGGCTACACCTTC. It is translated as CASSLQGSTNYGYTF.

The gene calls are TRBV5-6 and TRBJ2-1; the D gene is possibly TRBD2 (5 bases). The CDR3 runs to 16 residues. Germline values: CDR1 SGHDT, CDR2 YYEEEE. The V end lost 4 bases, the J end lost 1 base, and 15 bases lay between the germline ends. The CDR3 protein is CASSRRRLGSYNEQFF. CDR3 nucleotide sequence: TGTGCCAGCAGCCGGAGGCGGTTAGGTTCCTACAATGAGCAGTTCTTC.

This clonotype appeared many times. The gene calls are TRBV10-3 and TRBJ1-1; tentatively, D is TRBD1 (6 bases). V was clipped by 6 bases and J by 1 base, with 15 bases between them. CDR3 size: 15 residues. Germline V gives CDR1 ENHRY, CDR2 SYGVKD. The CDR3, as DNA: TGTGCCATCAGGCCACAGGGTATAAGGAACACTGAAGCTTTCTTT. Encoded protein: CAIRPQGIRNTEAFF.

This clonotype has a handful of counts. The chain's CDR3 is CASSRGTGAPEQYF. The CDR3 nucleotides are TGTGCCAGCAGTCGAGGGACAGGGGCACCGGAGCAGTACTTC. This rearrangement joins TRBV27 to TRBJ2-7; TRBD1 matches 10 bases. The CDR3 length is 14 residues. With 5 bases clipped from V and 7 bases from J, the junction kept 8 bases outside the gene matches. The germline gives CDR1 MNHEY, CDR2 SMNVEV (reference sequence).

This rearrangement joins TRBV18 to TRBJ2-2; D ambiguous. The CDR3 contains 14 residues. CDR1 KGHSH and CDR2 LQKENI come from the germline V gene. Trimming removed 3 bases from V and 0 bases from J, with 5 bases in between. This chain's CDR3 is CASSPAANTGELFF. As DNA, the CDR3 is TGTGCCAGCTCACCGGCGGCGAACACCGGGGAGCTGTTTTTT.

The table lists this clonotype with a few counts. The V gene is TRBV7-8, the J gene TRBJ1-1; no definite D call. The CDR3 consists of 15 residues. CDR1 and CDR2 from the germline V gene are SGHVS and FQNEAQ. Trimming took 1 base from V and 1 from J, leaving 10 bases between them. Here the CDR3 reads CASSLEGSKNTEAFF. CDR3 sequence (DNA): TGTGCCAGCAGCTTAGAGGGCTCCAAGAACACTGAAGCTTTCTTT.

A few counts support this clonotype. V gene TRBV12-3 or TRBV12-4 combines with J gene TRBJ1-4; D is uncertain. The CDR3 is 17 residues long. Trimming removed 3 bases from V and 5 bases from J, with 19 bases in between. This chain's CDR3 is CASSFGLSLKTNEKLFF. CDR3 DNA: TGTGCCAGCAGTTTCGGACTTAGCTTAAAGACGAATGAAAAACTGTTTTTT.

The chain employs TRBV27 and TRBJ2-2; 7 nucleotides align to TRBD2. With V trimmed by 4 bases and J by 8 bases, 10 bases remained unmatched. CDR1 and CDR2 from the germline V gene are MNHEY and SMNVEV (reference sequence). The CDR3 is 15 residues long. CDR3: CASSSPGLIWGELFF. Here the CDR3 DNA reads TGTGCCAGCAGTTCACCGGGACTAATCTGGGGGGAGCTGTTTTTT.

The rearrangement joins TRBV2 to TRBJ1-6; D is perhaps TRBD1 (5 bases). This CDR3 region has 15 residues. The germline CDR1 and CDR2 sequences are SNHLY and FYNNEI. The ends were cut back, 7 bases at V and 10 bases at J, with 20 bases in the middle. The CDR3 nucleotides are TGTGCCAGCACCACTGGACAAATCCTGCACTCACCCCTCCACTTT. As protein: CASTTGQILHSPLHF. The full variable domain, its missing parts supplied by reference TRBV2 and TRBJ1-6, is EPEVTQTPSHQVTQMGQEVILRCVPISNHLYFYWYRQILGQKVEFLVSFYNNEISEKSEIFDDQFSVERPDGSNFTLKIRSTKLEDSAMYFCASTTGQILHSPLHFGNGTRLTVT.

This clonotype has just a few counts. The chain carries TRBV29-1 and TRBJ2-2, with a possible D match to TRBD2 (6 bases). CDR1 is SQVTM, CDR2 ANQGSEA, per germline. Trimming left V 7 bases short and J 7 bases short, with 10 bases between. The CDR3 runs 11 residues. The CDR3 is CSGGGIGELFF. In nucleotides, the CDR3 is TGCAGCGGGGGCGGGATCGGGGAGCTGTTTTTT.

The rearrangement uses TRBV5-6 and TRBJ1-5, with D perhaps TRBD1 (5 bases). The CDR3 runs to 17 residues. The V gene's germline CDR1 is SGHDT and CDR2 YYEEEE. Trimming left V 4 bases short and J 3 bases short, with 20 bases between. For the CDR3, the DNA is TGTGCCAGCAGCGATGGACCGGGACGCGGCCTCAATCAGCCCCAGCATTTT. Amino acid sequence: CASSDGPGRGLNQPQHF.

This clonotype was seen a handful of times. The J gene is TRBJ2-6, the V gene TRBV4-1, with D unresolved. V shed 1 base and J shed 0 bases, with 7 bases lying between them. Germline V gene lookup returns CDR1 MGHRA and CDR2 YSYEKL. This CDR3 region has 16 residues. The CDR3: CASSQARNSGANVLTF. The CDR3 region has the DNA TGCGCCAGCAGCCAAGCGAGAAACTCTGGGGCCAACGTCCTGACTTTC.

This clonotype has at least ten counts. The chain has TRBV20-1 and TRBJ1-5; weak D call: TRBD1 (5 bases). V was trimmed by 3 bases and J by 7 bases, leaving 13 bases between them. This CDR3 region has 13 residues. Germline V lookup: CDR1 DFQATT, CDR2 SNEGSKA (reference sequence). In DNA form, the CDR3 reads TGCAGTGCTAGGCCGGGACCTGGGCAGCCCCAGCATTTT. Encoded protein: CSARPGPGQPQHF.

V usage is TRBV9 and J usage is TRBJ2-3; no clear D. CDR1 is SGDLS and CDR2 is YYNGEE in the germline V gene. The germline V and J ends were trimmed by 0 bases and 0 bases, with 11 bases remaining between them. CDR3 length equals 16 residues. The CDR3 DNA sequence: TGTGCCAGCAGCGTAGGCTTTGCGCCGAGCACAGATACGCAGTATTTT. Residues: CASSVGFAPSTDTQYF.

This clonotype appeared many times. The V gene is TRBV10-3, the J gene TRBJ2-3, with a tentative D call TRBD1 (7 bases). V was cut by 8 bases and J by 1 base, with 16 bases left in between. Germline V gives CDR1 ENHRY, CDR2 SYGVKD. This CDR3 comprises 15 residues. CDR3 region: CAIDAGTGGTDTQYF. CDR3 nucleotides: TGTGCCATCGATGCGGGAACAGGGGGCACAGATACGCAGTATTTT.

This clonotype was seen a handful of times. The chain has TRBV6-2 or TRBV6-3 and TRBJ2-1, with TRBD2 matching over 7 bases. The CDR3 extends over 17 amino acids. Losses at the gene ends were 2 bases for V and 0 bases for J; bases not matched to a gene: 7. Germline CDR1 MNHEY, CDR2 SVGEGT. The CDR3 sequence: CASSYGASGASYNEQFF. The CDR3 region has the DNA TGTGCCAGCAGTTACGGGGCTAGCGGAGCCTCCTACAATGAGCAGTTCTTC.

This clonotype was detected a few times. The J gene is TRBJ2-1, the V gene TRBV18, with 10 bases fitting TRBD2. Germline CDR1 and CDR2: KGHSH and LQKENI. The CDR3 contains 16 residues. The junction had 6 bases not matched to a gene; V was cut back by 1 base and J by 6 bases. The CDR3 sequence is CASSPLALAGVNEQFF. The CDR3 DNA reads as TGTGCCAGCTCACCACTTGCCCTAGCGGGAGTCAATGAGCAGTTCTTC.

This clonotype was seen only a few times. The chain links TRBV15 to TRBJ1-1; no clear D gene. This CDR3 spans 17 amino acids. V was shortened by 1 base and J by 1 base, with 16 bases between the two germline ends. Per the germline V gene, CDR1 is LNHNV and CDR2 is YYDKDF (reference sequence). The CDR3 nucleotides read TGTGCCACCAGCAGAGCTACCACTCGGAAGACGAACACTGAAGCTTTCTTT. As protein: CATSRATTRKTNTEAFF.

This chain connects TRBV10-1 to TRBJ2-1, with D possibly being TRBD1 (6 bases). V was cut by 5 bases and J by 9 bases, with 17 bases left in between. The CDR3 runs to 14 residues. CDR1 is WNHNN, CDR2 SYGVQD, per germline (reference sequence). The DNA of the CDR3 is TGCGCCAGCAGTTCCCAACAGGGTCTTGGTGAGCAGTTCTTC. Its protein is CASSSQQGLGEQFF.

The chain uses TRBV7-6 and TRBJ1-1; no clear D gene. CDR1 is SGHVS and CDR2 is FNYEAQ in the germline V gene. Trimming took off 1 base at V and 0 bases at J, with 6 bases between the two ends. The CDR3 sequence is 14 residues long. The CDR3 is CASSLGKMNTEAFF. The CDR3 bases are TGTGCCAGCAGCTTAGGGAAAATGAACACTGAAGCTTTCTTT.

This clonotype was seen a handful of times. The V and J genes are TRBV5-1 and TRBJ2-1; 7 positions match TRBD1. V dropped 3 bases and J dropped 6; count of bases not matched to a gene: 6. The CDR3 loop spans 14 amino acids. Germline CDR1 and CDR2: SGHRS and YFSETQ. The chain's CDR3 is CASSSTGTGNEQFF. The DNA for the CDR3 is TGCGCCAGCAGCTCGACAGGGACCGGCAATGAGCAGTTCTTC.